This TCR beta chain comes out of a study of T cell repertoires in cytomegalovirus infection. This clonotype was observed at least ten times. Its antigen is not identified. TCRdb analysed the reads with MiXCR anew, one entry per CDR3 protein. The table records about 310,000 distinct CDR3 sequences, around 25% of them present only once. Germline CDR1 and CDR2: SGHAT and FQNNGV. V shed 3 bases, J shed 4 bases, and the junction held 9 bases outside the gene matches. This CDR3 contains 16 residues. The chain carries TRBV11-2 and TRBJ1-1, with TRBD1 matching 9 bases. The receptor was isolated from a human donor in good health (CMV status not recorded). Some clones in this sample may be carry-over from other donors' samples. Sequences were derived from cultured PBMCs, sampled from culture after CMV antigen stimulation. CDR3 sequence reads: CASSLNGGQGLTEAFF. The CDR3, as DNA: TGTGCCAGCAGCTTGAACGGGGGACAGGGCCTCACTGAAGCTTTCTTT.